The clone carrying this TCR beta chain was counted only a few times. Its antigen remains unknown. This table comes from immunoSEQ multiplex PCR, and its TCRdb copy is limited to in-frame clones, with some not included. This sample has some 23,000 clones, with 60% to 80% found just once. These data belong to a study of cytotoxic CD8 clonotypes in ibrutinib-treated CLL. Overall study: It was after a median approximately twelve months of treatment, range 6 to 36, that response samples were taken. Study observations and caveats: Under therapy, public clonotypes either contracted or stayed stable, and they were uncommon.

Trimming pared 1 base from V and 1 base from J, leaving 8 bases between. The germline gives CDR1 SGHVS, CDR2 FQNEAQ. The CDR3 spans 14 residues. This chain joins TRBV7-8 and TRBJ2-7; D may correspond to TRBD1 or TRBD2 (5 bases each). The starting material was PBMCs, obtained at disease progression, from a patient treated with ibrutinib. The sequence was collected from a human donor with chronic lymphocytic leukemia. The CDR3 here is CASSLGGWSYEQYF. CDR3 nucleotide sequence: TGTGCCAGCAGCTTAGGGGGGTGGTCCTACGAGCAGTACTTC.